Below, one TCR beta chain is given with its context. This likely stems from a read error, as it lies one base from a far larger clone. Time point reported: newly diagnosed GD, antithyroid drugs for less than 3 months. There was RNA extracted from PBMCs, and the TCR library was made from it. CDR3 length: 15 residues. V lost 2 bases, J lost 7 bases, and 10 bases stayed unmatched. CDR1 is MNHNS and CDR2 is SASEGT in the germline V gene. This entry belongs to a study of regulatory T cells in long-lasting Graves disease. Arm-PCR with iRepertoire HTBI primers amplified the CDR3 regions for these TCR beta libraries. TCRdb called the multiplex PCR reads again in MiXCR, with one record for every CDR3 protein. The data show roughly 500,000 distinct CDR3 sequences, approximately 12% seen once. These data were also filed under a second study, of T cells in Graves' hyperthyroidism and ophthalmopathy. From that paper: Uncontrolled infection, other autoimmune disease, pregnancy or lactation excluded patients.

This material consisted of peripheral blood mononuclear cells (PBMCs), taken at new diagnosis, from a patient treated with antithyroid drugs. The source is a woman in her thirties with Graves disease. V is TRBV6-1 and J is TRBJ2-7, with 8 nucleotides matching TRBD2. DNA for the CDR3: TGTGCCAGCAGTGAACTGGCGGGAGGCCCGCCGGAGCAGTACTTC. Its protein product is CASSELAGGPPEQYF.